This T cell receptor beta chain was captured in a study of chemoradiotherapy in HPV16-positive cancers. Study findings and constraints: The functional HPV-specific definition rests on just two HPV16-positive patients.

Repertoires were generated with immunoSEQ multiplex PCR, while TCRdb's copy carries only in-frame clones and drops some. This table holds 7,000 to 8,500 clones, about 88% found once. V was pared by 0 bases and J by 3 bases, with 9 bases between. From germline, CDR1 is SGHRS and CDR2 YFSETQ. The CDR3 loop spans 14 amino acids. Points on this clone: Its specificity is unknown.

The chain links TRBV5-1 to TRBJ2-5, with unresolved D. The input for sequencing was tumor tissue, taken from a patient who underwent chemoradiotherapy. The sequence was collected from a human donor with HPV-associated anogenital cancer. The CDR3 nucleotides are TGCGCCAGCAGCTTGGTTTCAGGTGAAGAGACCCAGTACTTC. This gives the protein CASSLVSGEETQYF.